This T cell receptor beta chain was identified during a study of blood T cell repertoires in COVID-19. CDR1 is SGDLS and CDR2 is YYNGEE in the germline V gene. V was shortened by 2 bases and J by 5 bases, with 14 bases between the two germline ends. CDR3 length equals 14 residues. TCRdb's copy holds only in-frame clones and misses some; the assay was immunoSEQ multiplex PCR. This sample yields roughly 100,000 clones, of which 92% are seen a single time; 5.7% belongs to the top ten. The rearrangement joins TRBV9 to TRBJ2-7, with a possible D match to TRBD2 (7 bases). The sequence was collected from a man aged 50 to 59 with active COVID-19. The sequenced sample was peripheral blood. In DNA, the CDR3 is TGTGCCAGCAGCGTGCTAGGGGGGGCCGACGAGCAGTACTTC. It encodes CASSVLGGADEQYF.